Below, 10 T cell receptor beta chains from the same sample are listed, as sequenced in a study of shared clonotypes between healthy human individuals. Only in-frame clones appear in the TCRdb table, and some are missing; sequencing was by immunoSEQ multiplex PCR. This sample has about 2 million clones, with about 95% found just once. CD45RO-negative CD8 cells positively selected for CCR7 made up the naive population, which excluded terminally differentiated effector memory CD45RA+ cells. The sample taken for sequencing was naive CD8+ T cells sorted from blood. Receptors were obtained from a man aged 18 to 30 in good health.

The J gene is TRBJ2-5, the V gene TRBV2; 9 bases agree with TRBD2. J was trimmed by 4 bases and V by 4 bases; bases with no gene match: 10. Looked up from germline, CDR1 is SNHLY and CDR2 is FYNNEI. The CDR3 runs to 16 residues. This CDR3 is CASSGAREGLGETQYF. Here the CDR3 DNA reads TGTGCCAGCAGTGGGGCGCGGGAGGGCCTCGGAGAGACCCAGTACTTC.

The chain is built from TRBV13 and TRBJ2-5; TRBD2 matches 15 bases. V was clipped by 5 bases and J by 5 bases; unmatched bases: 3. CDR3 size: 15 residues. CDR1 is PRHDT and CDR2 is FYEKMQ in the germline V gene (reference sequence). This CDR3 reads CASSMGTSGRETQYF. The CDR3 DNA reads as TGTGCCAGCAGCATGGGGACTAGCGGGAGGGAGACCCAGTACTTC.

V and J are TRBV19 and TRBJ2-2; D possibly corresponds to TRBD1 (5 bases). V was pared by 4 bases and J by 2 bases, with 17 bases between. The CDR3 is 17 residues long. Germline V gene data show CDR1 as LNHDA and CDR2 as SQIVND (reference sequence). The CDR3 here is CASSTFSGYANTGELFF. CDR3 DNA sequence: TGTGCCAGTAGTACATTCTCAGGGTATGCAAACACCGGGGAGCTGTTTTTT.

Notes on this clone: At the DNA level, this CDR3 is encoded by other sequences in the same sample as well. This rearrangement joins TRBV19 to TRBJ1-5, with 9 nucleotides matching TRBD1. The CDR3 length is 15 residues. Germline V gene lookup returns CDR1 LNHDA and CDR2 SQIVND (reference sequence). After removal of 3 bases from V and 2 bases from J, the junction contained 2 bases not matched to a gene. CDR3 residues: CASSIRTGGNQPQHF. CDR3 in DNA: TGTGCCAGTAGTATCCGGACAGGGGGCAATCAGCCCCAGCATTTT.

Notes on this clone: The sample carries other DNA sequences with the same CDR3. The genes are TRBV9 and TRBJ2-7, with 11 bases aligning to TRBD1. Germline CDR1 reads SGDLS; CDR2 reads YYNGEE. The V gene end was trimmed by 0 bases and the J gene end by 3 bases; junction bases not matched to a gene: 2. The length of the CDR3 is 15 residues. CDR3 nucleotide sequence: TGTGCCAGCAGCGTAGGGGGACAGGGGGTCTACGAGCAGTACTTC. This translates into CASSVGGQGVYEQYF.

The chain has TRBV5-6 and TRBJ2-7, with D uncertain. Germline values: CDR1 SGHDT, CDR2 YYEEEE. This CDR3 contains 14 residues. V lost 1 base and J lost 3, with 11 bases in between. DNA for the CDR3: TGTGCCAGCAGCTTGAGTTCTCCGAACTACGAGCAGTACTTC. Its translation: CASSLSSPNYEQYF.

The rearrangement joins TRBV7-8 to TRBJ2-7; 7 nucleotides agree with TRBD2. The CDR3 is made up of 15 amino acids. The J segment lost 4 bases and the V segment lost 5 bases, leaving 11 bases of the junction unmatched. Germline CDR1 and CDR2: SGHVS and FQNEAQ. The CDR3 region has the DNA TGTGCCAGCAGCACCAGCGGGGTAACTCTTTACGAGCAGTACTTC. It yields the protein CASSTSGVTLYEQYF.

The sample holds a few counts of this clone. In the same sample, other DNA sequences code for this CDR3. The rearrangement uses TRBV2 and TRBJ1-1, with D unclear. The CDR3 length is 8 residues. Trimming removed 0 bases from V and 13 bases from J, with 0 bases in between. Germline V CDR1 and CDR2: SNHLY, FYNNEI. The CDR3 reads CASSEAFF. In nucleotides, the CDR3 is TGTGCCAGCAGTGAAGCTTTCTTT.

The chain joins TRBV27 to TRBJ2-7; 9 bases agree with TRBD1. This CDR3 spans 16 amino acids. Trimming at V came to 4 bases and at J to 0 bases, leaving 7 bases not matched to a gene. CDR1 and CDR2 from the germline V gene are MNHEY and SMNVEV (reference sequence). The CDR3 reads CASSSTSGQGSYEQYF. The CDR3 DNA reads TGTGCCAGCAGTTCAACCTCGGGACAGGGCTCCTACGAGCAGTACTTC.

J is TRBJ2-7 and V is TRBV5-6, with TRBD1 identical over 9 bases. The CDR3 is made up of 14 amino acids. Per germline, CDR1 SGHDT and CDR2 YYEEEE. Trimming took 0 bases from V and 6 from J; bases not matched to a gene: 4. In DNA, the CDR3 is TGTGCCAGCAGCTTGGGACAGGGGGTGGTCGAGCAGTACTTC. Encoded protein: CASSLGQGVVEQYF.